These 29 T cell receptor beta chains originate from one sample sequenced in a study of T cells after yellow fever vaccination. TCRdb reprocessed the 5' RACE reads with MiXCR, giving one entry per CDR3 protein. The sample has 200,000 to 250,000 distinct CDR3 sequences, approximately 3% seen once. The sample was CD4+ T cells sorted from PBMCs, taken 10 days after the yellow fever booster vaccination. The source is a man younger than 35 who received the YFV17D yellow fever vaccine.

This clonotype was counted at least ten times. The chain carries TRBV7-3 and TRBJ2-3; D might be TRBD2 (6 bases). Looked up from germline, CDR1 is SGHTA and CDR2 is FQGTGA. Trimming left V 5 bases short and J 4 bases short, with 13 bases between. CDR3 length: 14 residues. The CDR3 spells CASSPFAGSDTQYF. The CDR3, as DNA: TGTGCCAGCAGCCCCTTTGCGGGGTCAGATACGCAGTATTTT.

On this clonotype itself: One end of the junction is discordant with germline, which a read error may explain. CDR3 sequence (DNA): TGTGCTAGCAGTTCACCGGGACAGGGGAAAGAGACCCAGTACTTC. This translates into CASSSPGQGKETQYF. The genes are TRBV7-7 and TRBJ2-5; 10 bases map to TRBD1. Germline V gene lookup returns CDR1 SSHAT and CDR2 FNYEAQ (reference sequence). This CDR3 contains 15 residues. The variable domain in full, completed from reference TRBV7-7 and TRBJ2-5, reads GAGVSQSPRYKVTKRGQDVTLRCDPISSHATLYWYQQALGQGPEFLTYFNYEAQPDKSGLPSDRFSAERPEGSISTLTIQRTEQRDSAMYRCASSSPGQGKETQYFGPGTRLLVL.

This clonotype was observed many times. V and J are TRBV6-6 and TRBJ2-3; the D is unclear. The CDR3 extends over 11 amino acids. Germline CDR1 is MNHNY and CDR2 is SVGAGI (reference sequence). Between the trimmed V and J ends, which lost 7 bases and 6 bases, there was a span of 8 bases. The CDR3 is CASTKLDTQYF. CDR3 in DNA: TGTGCCAGCACTAAACTGGATACGCAGTATTTT.

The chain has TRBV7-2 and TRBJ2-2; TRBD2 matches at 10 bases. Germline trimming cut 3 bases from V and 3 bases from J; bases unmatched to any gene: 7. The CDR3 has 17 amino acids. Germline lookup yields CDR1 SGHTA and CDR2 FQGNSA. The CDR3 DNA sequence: TGTGCCAGCAGCTTTCCAGGCGGGACTAGCGACACCGGGGAGCTGTTTTTT. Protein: CASSFPGGTSDTGELFF. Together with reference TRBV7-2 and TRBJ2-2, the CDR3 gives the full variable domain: GAGVSQSPSNKVTEKGKDVELRCDPISGHTALYWYRQSLGQGLEFLIYFQGNSAPDKSGLPSDRFSAERTGGSVSTLTIQRTQQEDSAVYLCASSFPGGTSDTGELFFGEGSRLTVL.

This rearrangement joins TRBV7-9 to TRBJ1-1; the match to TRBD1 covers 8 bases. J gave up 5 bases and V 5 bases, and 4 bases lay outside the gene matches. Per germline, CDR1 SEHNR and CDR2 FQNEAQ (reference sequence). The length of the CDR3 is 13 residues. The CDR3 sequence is CASSKQGETEAFF. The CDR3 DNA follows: TGTGCCAGCAGCAAACAGGGGGAGACTGAAGCTTTCTTT.

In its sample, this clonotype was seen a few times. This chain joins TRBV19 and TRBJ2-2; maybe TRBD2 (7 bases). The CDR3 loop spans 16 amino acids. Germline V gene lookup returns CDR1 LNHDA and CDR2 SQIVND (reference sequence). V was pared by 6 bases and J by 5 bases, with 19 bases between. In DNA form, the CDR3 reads TGTGCCAGTAGCCCGCGGGGGACAACATATACCGGGGAGCTGTTTTTT. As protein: CASSPRGTTYTGELFF.

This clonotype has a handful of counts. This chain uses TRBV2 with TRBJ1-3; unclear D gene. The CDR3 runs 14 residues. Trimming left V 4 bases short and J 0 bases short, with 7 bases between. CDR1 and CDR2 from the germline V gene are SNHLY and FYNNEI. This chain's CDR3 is CASSVPSSGNTIYF. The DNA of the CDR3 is TGTGCCAGCAGTGTTCCGAGCTCTGGAAACACCATATATTTT.

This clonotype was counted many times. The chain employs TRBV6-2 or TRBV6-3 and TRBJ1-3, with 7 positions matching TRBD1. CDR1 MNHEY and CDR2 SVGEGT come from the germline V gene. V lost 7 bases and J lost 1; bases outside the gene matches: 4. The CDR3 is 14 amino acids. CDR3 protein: CASTTTGSGNTIYF. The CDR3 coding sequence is TGTGCCAGCACAACGACAGGGTCTGGAAACACCATATATTTT.

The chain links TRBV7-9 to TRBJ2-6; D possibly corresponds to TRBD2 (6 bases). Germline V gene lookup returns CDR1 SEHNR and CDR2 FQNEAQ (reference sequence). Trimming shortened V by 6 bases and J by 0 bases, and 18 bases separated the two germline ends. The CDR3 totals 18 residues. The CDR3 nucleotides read TGTGCCAGCAGGCTTGGGGGGTACTCTTCCTCTGGGGCCAACGTCCTGACTTTC. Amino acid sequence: CASRLGGYSSSGANVLTF.

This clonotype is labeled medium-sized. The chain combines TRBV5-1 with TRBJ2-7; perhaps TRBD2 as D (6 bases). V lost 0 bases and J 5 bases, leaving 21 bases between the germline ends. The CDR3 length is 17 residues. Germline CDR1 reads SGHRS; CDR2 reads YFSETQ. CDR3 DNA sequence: TGCGCCAGCAGCTTGGGATGGGCGTCTGGGGGGAAGGACGAGCAGTACTTC. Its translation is CASSLGWASGGKDEQYF.

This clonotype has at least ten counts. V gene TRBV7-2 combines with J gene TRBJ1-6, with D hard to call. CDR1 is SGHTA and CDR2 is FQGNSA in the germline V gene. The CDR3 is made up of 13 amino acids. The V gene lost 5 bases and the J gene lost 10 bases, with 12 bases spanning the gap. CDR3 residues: CASSEYAGSPLHF. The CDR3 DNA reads TGTGCCAGCAGCGAATATGCGGGCTCACCCCTCCACTTT.

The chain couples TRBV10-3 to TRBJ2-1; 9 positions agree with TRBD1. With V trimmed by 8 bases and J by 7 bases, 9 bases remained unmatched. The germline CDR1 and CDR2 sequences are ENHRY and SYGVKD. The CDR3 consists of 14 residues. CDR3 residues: CAIGPGQGLNEQFF. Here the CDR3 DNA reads TGTGCCATCGGCCCGGGACAGGGTTTAAATGAGCAGTTCTTC.

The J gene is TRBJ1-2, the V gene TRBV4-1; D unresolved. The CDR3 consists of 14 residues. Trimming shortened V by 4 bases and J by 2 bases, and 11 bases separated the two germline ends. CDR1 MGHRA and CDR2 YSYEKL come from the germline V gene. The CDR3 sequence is CASSPDSKNYGYTF. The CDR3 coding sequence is TGCGCCAGCAGCCCTGATAGCAAGAACTATGGCTACACCTTC.

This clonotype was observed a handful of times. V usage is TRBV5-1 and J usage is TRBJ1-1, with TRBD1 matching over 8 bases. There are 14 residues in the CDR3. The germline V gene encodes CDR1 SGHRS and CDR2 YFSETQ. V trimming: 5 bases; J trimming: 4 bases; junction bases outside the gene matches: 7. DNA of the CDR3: TGCGCCAGCAGGGGGGGGACAGGACCCACTGAAGCTTTCTTT. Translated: CASRGGTGPTEAFF.

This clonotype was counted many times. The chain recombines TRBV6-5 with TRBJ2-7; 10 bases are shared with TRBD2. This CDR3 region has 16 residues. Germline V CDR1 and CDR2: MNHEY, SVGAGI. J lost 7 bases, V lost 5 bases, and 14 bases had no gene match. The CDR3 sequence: CASSPIAGGYGREQYF. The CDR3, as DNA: TGTGCCAGCAGTCCTATAGCGGGGGGCTATGGGAGGGAGCAGTACTTC.

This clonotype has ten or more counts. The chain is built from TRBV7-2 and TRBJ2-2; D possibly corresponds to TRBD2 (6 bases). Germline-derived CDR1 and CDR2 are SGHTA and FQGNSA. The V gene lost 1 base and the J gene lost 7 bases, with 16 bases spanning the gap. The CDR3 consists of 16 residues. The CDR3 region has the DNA TGTGCCAGCAGCTTAGTGGGACTTGGTGGCATCGGGGAGCTGTTTTTT. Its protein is CASSLVGLGGIGELFF.

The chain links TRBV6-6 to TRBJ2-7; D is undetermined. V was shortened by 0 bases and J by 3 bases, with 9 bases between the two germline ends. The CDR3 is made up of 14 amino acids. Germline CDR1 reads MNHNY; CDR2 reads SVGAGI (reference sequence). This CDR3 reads CASSYSSGGYEQYV. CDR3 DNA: TGTGCCAGCAGTTACTCGTCGGGCGGCTACGAGCAGTACGTC.

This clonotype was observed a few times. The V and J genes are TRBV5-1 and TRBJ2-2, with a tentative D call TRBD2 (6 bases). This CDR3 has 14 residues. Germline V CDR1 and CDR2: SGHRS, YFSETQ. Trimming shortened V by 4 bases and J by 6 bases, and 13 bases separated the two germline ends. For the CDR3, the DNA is TGCGCCAGCAGCCGTCTAGCGACCCCCGGGGAGCTGTTTTTT. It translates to CASSRLATPGELFF.

CDR3 nucleotide sequence: TGTGCCAGCAGCTTAGCGTCTAGCGGGATAGGGGAGCTGTTTTTT. Translated: CASSLASSGIGELFF. The chain has TRBV7-2 and TRBJ2-2, with TRBD2 matching over 9 bases. The CDR3 length is 15 residues. Trimming took 0 bases from V and 8 from J; bases not matched to a gene: 4. CDR1 and CDR2 (germline): SGHTA, FQGNSA.

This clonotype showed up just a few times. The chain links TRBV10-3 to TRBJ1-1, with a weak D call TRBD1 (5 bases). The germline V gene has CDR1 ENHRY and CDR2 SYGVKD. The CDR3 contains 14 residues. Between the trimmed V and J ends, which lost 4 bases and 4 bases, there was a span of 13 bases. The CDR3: CAISAAAGPTEAFF. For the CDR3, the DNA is TGTGCCATCAGTGCGGCGGCGGGGCCCACTGAAGCTTTCTTT.

CDR3 nucleotides: TGTGCCAGCAGCTTAGCGCAGGGAGCTGGAAACACCATATATTTT. This encodes CASSLAQGAGNTIYF. The rearrangement joins TRBV7-2 to TRBJ1-3; perhaps TRBD1 as D (5 bases). The CDR3 runs 15 residues. The germline V and J ends were trimmed by 0 bases and 2 bases, with 8 bases remaining between them. Germline CDR1 is SGHTA and CDR2 is FQGNSA.

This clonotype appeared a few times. The CDR3 nucleotides are TGTGCCAGCTCACCTGGACAGGGTTCGTTCGAGCAGTACTTC. Translating it yields CASSPGQGSFEQYF. The rearrangement joins TRBV18 to TRBJ2-7, with 8 bases identical to TRBD1. The J segment lost 6 bases and the V segment lost 3 bases, leaving 7 bases of the junction unmatched. CDR1 and CDR2 (germline): KGHSH, LQKENI. The CDR3 is 14 residues long.

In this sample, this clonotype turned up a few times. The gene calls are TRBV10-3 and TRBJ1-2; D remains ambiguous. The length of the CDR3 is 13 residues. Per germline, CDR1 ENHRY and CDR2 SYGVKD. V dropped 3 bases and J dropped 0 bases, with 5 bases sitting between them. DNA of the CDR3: TGTGCCATCAGTGACCAATCTAACTATGGCTACACCTTC. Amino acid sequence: CAISDQSNYGYTF.

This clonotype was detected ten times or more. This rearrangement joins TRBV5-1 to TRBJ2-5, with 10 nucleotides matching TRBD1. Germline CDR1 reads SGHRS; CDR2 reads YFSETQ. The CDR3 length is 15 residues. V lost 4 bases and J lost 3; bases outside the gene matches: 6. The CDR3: CASSKGTGVKETQYF. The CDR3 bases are TGCGCCAGCAGCAAGGGGACAGGGGTCAAAGAGACCCAGTACTTC.

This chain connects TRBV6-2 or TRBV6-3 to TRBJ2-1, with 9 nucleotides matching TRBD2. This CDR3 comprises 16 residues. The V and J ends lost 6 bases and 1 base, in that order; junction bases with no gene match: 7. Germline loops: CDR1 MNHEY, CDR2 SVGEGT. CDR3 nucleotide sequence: TGTGCCAGCAGCGTGATAAGCGGGGGGTCCTACAATGAGCAGTTCTTC. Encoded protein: CASSVISGGSYNEQFF.

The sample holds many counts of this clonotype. The CDR3 region is CASSLNGPRAGANVLTF. CDR3 bases: TGTGCCAGCAGCTTAAACGGCCCCCGGGCAGGGGCCAACGTCCTGACTTTC. This chain links TRBV7-2 with TRBJ2-6; D is uncertain. V lost 2 bases and J lost 4, with 15 bases in between. The germline V gene has CDR1 SGHTA and CDR2 FQGNSA. The CDR3 has 17 amino acids.

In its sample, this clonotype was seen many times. In nucleotides, the CDR3 is TGTGCCAGCAGCTTATTCCTTGGGGTGGTGGACACCATATATTTT. Residues: CASSLFLGVVDTIYF. V is TRBV7-2 and J is TRBJ1-3; D remains ambiguous. The CDR3 totals 15 residues. Per the germline V gene, CDR1 is SGHTA and CDR2 is FQGNSA. The ends were cut back, 2 bases at V and 8 bases at J, with 16 bases in the middle.

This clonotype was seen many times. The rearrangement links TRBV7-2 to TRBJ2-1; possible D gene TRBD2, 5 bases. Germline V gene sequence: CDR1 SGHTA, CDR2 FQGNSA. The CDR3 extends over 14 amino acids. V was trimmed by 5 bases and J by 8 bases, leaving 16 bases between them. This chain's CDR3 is CASSPSWVSDEQFF. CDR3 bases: TGTGCCAGCAGCCCTTCTTGGGTTAGCGATGAGCAGTTCTTC.

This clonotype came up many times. CDR3 loop: CASRQTGTYEQYF. In nucleotides, the CDR3 is TGTGCCAGCAGGCAAACCGGGACCTACGAGCAGTACTTC. The chain combines TRBV6-1 with TRBJ2-7; TRBD2 might be the D (5 bases). This CDR3 is built from 13 residues. V lost 6 bases and J 2 bases, leaving 11 bases between the germline ends. Germline CDR1 and CDR2: MNHNS and SASEGT.